This T cell receptor beta chain was identified during a study of CD8 T cells in ankylosing spondylitis. Study-wide results and limits: A TCR beta motif of 7 to 9 highly homologous variants seemed to mark ankylosing spondylitis blood. Clones linked to disease were reported to show significant enrichment in matched ankylosing spondylitis synovial fluid.

In its sample, this clonotype was seen a few times. Its antigen is currently unknown. TCRdb redid the calling of the 5' RACE reads with MiXCR, one entry per CDR3 protein. Among 400,000 to 450,000 distinct CDR3 sequences listed, about a sixth were seen once. The CDR3 is made up of 15 amino acids. The V gene's germline CDR1 is KGHSH and CDR2 LQKENI. V lost 6 bases to trimming and J lost 4 bases, with 18 bases between them. The V call is TRBV18, the J call TRBJ1-2; D unclear. The sequence was obtained from a male donor with ankylosing spondylitis. The sequencing input was blood, either unsorted or a sorted T cell fraction (not recorded which). Here the CDR3 DNA reads TGTGCCAGCTCCAGGACGGCCGACGGCAGCTATGGCTACACCTTC. It yields the protein CASSRTADGSYGYTF. The complete variable domain, with remaining parts taken from reference TRBV18 and TRBJ1-2, reads NAGVMQNPRHLVRRRGQEARLRCSPMKGHSHVYWYRQLPEEGLKFMVYLQKENIIDESGMPKERFSAEFPKEGPSILRIQQVVRGDSAAYFCASSRTADGSYGYTFGSGTRLTVV.